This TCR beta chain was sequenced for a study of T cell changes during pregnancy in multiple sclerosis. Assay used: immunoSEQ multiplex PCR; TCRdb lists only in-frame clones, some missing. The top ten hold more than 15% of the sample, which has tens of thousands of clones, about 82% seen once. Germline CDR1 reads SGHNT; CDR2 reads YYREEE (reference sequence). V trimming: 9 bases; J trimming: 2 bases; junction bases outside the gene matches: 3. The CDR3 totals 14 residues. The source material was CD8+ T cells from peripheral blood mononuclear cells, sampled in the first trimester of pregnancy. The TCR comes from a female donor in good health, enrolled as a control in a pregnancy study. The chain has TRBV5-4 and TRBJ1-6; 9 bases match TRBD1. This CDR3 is CATQGATYNSPLHF. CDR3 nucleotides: TGTGCCACACAGGGGGCCACCTATAATTCACCCCTCCACTTT.